The clone carrying this T cell receptor (beta chain) was counted a few times. Antigen unknown. The data were taken from a study of response to subunit inactivated influenza vaccine. Findings of the study overall: There was a suggestion from the authors that each seasonal influenza vaccination recruits few new T cells.

TCRdb reprocessed the RT-PCR reads with MiXCR, giving one entry per CDR3 protein. The table lists 560,000 or so distinct CDR3 sequences, approximately 7.6% of them singletons. Germline lookup yields CDR1 SGHAT and CDR2 FQNNGV. The CDR3 loop spans 17 amino acids. V lost 1 base and J lost 1, with 13 bases in between. The source of this sequence is a man between 50 and 75 years old who received an inactivated influenza vaccine. The sample was PBMCs from blood, taken roughly 24 months after vaccination. The V and J genes are TRBV11-2 and TRBJ2-2; no clear D. CDR3 sequence: CASSLGVRVLNTGELFF. CDR3 in DNA: TGTGCCAGCAGCTTAGGGGTACGCGTCCTGAACACCGGGGAGCTGTTTTTT.